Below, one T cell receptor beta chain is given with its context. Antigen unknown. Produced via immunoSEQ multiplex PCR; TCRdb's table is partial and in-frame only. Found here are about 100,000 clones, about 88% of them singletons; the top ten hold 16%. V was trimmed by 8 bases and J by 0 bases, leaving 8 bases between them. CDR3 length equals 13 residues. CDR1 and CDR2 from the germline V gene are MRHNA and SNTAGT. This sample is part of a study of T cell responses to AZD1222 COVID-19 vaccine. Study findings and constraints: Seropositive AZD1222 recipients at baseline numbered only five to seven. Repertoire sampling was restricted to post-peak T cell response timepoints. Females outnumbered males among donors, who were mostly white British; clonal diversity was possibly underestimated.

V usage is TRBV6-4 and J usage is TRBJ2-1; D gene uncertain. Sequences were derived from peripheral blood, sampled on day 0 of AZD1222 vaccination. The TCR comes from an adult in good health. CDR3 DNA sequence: TGTGCCAGCGCCATGGGCTCCTACAATGAGCAGTTCTTC. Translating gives CASAMGSYNEQFF.